What follows are 27 T cell receptor beta chains derived from one specimen sequenced in a study of T cell responses to AZD1222 COVID-19 vaccine. Profiling relied on immunoSEQ multiplex PCR, and the TCRdb table lists in-frame clones only, not all of them. This table has about 82,000 clones, 80% to 90% appearing once. The sequenced sample was peripheral blood, obtained 28 days after the second AZD1222 dose. These TCRs come from an adult who received the AZD1222 COVID-19 vaccine.

This chain joins TRBV7-6 and TRBJ2-7, with 7 positions matching TRBD1. Germline CDR1 reads SGHVS; CDR2 reads FNYEAQ. V was pared by 3 bases and J by 3 bases, with 17 bases of the junction left unmatched. The CDR3 is made up of 18 amino acids. CDR3: CASSLGDRAIQLGYEQYF. CDR3 sequence (DNA): TGTGCCAGCAGCTTGGGGGACAGAGCAATCCAATTAGGCTACGAGCAGTACTTC.

This rearrangement joins TRBV7-9 to TRBJ1-3; D not certain. Germline assignment: CDR1 SEHNR and CDR2 FQNEAQ (reference sequence). The CDR3 runs 15 residues. The germline V and J ends were trimmed by 1 base and 0 bases, with 7 bases remaining between them. Written as DNA, the CDR3 is TGTGCCAGCAGCTTAGAGGCGGGCTCTGGAAACACCATATATTTT. It yields the protein CASSLEAGSGNTIYF.

The chain links TRBV7-3 to TRBJ2-2; D gene unclear. Between the trimmed V and J ends, which lost 0 bases and 4 bases, there was a span of 12 bases. Germline-derived CDR1 and CDR2 are SGHTA and FQGTGA. The CDR3 covers 16 residues. The CDR3 DNA reads TGTGCCAGCAGCTTAACCCCAACCCGGAGCACCGGGGAGCTGTTTTTT. As protein: CASSLTPTRSTGELFF. The full variable domain, its missing parts supplied by reference TRBV7-3 and TRBJ2-2, is GAGVSQTPSNKVTEKGKYVELRCDPISGHTALYWYRQSLGQGPEFLIYFQGTGAADDSGLPNDRFFAVRPEGSVSTLKIQRTERGDSAVYLCASSLTPTRSTGELFFGEGSRLTVL.

A remark on this clone: The sample carries other DNA sequences with the same CDR3. V is TRBV19 and J is TRBJ1-5; TRBD1 aligns across 7 bases. The germline CDR1 and CDR2 sequences are LNHDA and SQIVND (reference sequence). The CDR3 runs 15 residues. The junction had 3 bases not matched to a gene; V was cut back by 3 bases and J by 1 base. CDR3 sequence reads: CASSIDRASNQPQHF. In DNA form, the CDR3 reads TGTGCCAGTAGTATCGACAGGGCAAGCAATCAGCCCCAGCATTTT.

This clone has a handful of counts. CDR3 residues: CASRDAGNTEAFF. CDR3 sequence (DNA): TGTGCCAGCAGAGACGCGGGGAACACTGAAGCTTTCTTT. V usage is TRBV27 and J usage is TRBJ1-1; D unresolved. The germline V gene encodes CDR1 MNHEY and CDR2 SMNVEV (reference sequence). CDR3 length: 13 residues. Trimming took off 6 bases at V and 1 base at J, with 9 bases between the two ends.

The table lists this clone with a few counts. The chain joins TRBV15 to TRBJ1-2; D not resolved. Per the germline V gene, CDR1 is LNHNV and CDR2 is YYDKDF (reference sequence). This CDR3 region has 13 residues. Trimming removed 5 bases at V and 5 bases at J, with 12 bases between. CDR3 region: CATSLTSTYGYTF. Here the CDR3 DNA reads TGTGCCACCAGCTTAACGTCGACATATGGCTACACCTTC.

The chain links TRBV6-5 to TRBJ2-7, with D perhaps TRBD2 (5 bases). Germline CDR1 is MNHEY and CDR2 is SVGAGI. CDR3 length: 15 amino acids. V lost 2 bases and J 3 bases, leaving 14 bases between the germline ends. The CDR3 sequence is CASSYPGNLNYEQYF. The CDR3 DNA follows: TGTGCCAGCAGTTACCCGGGGAACCTTAACTACGAGCAGTACTTC.

The V gene is TRBV5-1, the J gene TRBJ1-2; no clear D gene. The CDR3 sequence is 14 residues long. Germline CDR1 is SGHRS and CDR2 is YFSETQ. V was trimmed by 5 bases and J by 2 bases, leaving 13 bases between them. CDR3 protein: CASSPDGANYGYTF. In nucleotides, the CDR3 is TGCGCCAGCAGTCCGGACGGAGCAAACTATGGCTACACCTTC.

The V gene is TRBV9, the J gene TRBJ1-6; TRBD1 might be the D (6 bases). Trimming shortened V by 0 bases and J by 4 bases, and 14 bases separated the two germline ends. The germline V gene encodes CDR1 SGDLS and CDR2 YYNGEE. The CDR3 sequence is 17 residues long. In nucleotides, the CDR3 is TGTGCCAGCAGCGTAGGGCCAGGGGTGCTATATAATTCACCCCTCCACTTT. Translating it yields CASSVGPGVLYNSPLHF.

The V call is TRBV7-9, the J call TRBJ1-5, with D possibly being TRBD1 (5 bases). The CDR3 sequence is 13 residues long. The germline gives CDR1 SEHNR, CDR2 FQNEAQ (reference sequence). V was trimmed by 8 bases and J by 4 bases, leaving 12 bases between them. As DNA, the CDR3 is TGTGCCAGCCAAAGACAGTTAAATCAGCCCCAGCATTTT. This gives the protein CASQRQLNQPQHF.

The V call is TRBV20-1, the J call TRBJ1-5, with a possible D match to TRBD1 (5 bases). Germline CDR1 reads DFQATT; CDR2 reads SNEGSKA (reference sequence). This CDR3 spans 13 amino acids. V was pared by 3 bases and J by 6 bases, with 12 bases between. CDR3 sequence: CSASSGAGQPQHF. In nucleotides, the CDR3 is TGCAGTGCTAGTTCCGGGGCTGGTCAGCCCCAGCATTTT.

DNA for the CDR3: TGTGCCAGCAGGCGGGGCAGCGAATATGGCTACACCTTC. Translating gives CASRRGSEYGYTF. The chain couples TRBV6-5 to TRBJ1-2, with a weak D call TRBD1 (5 bases). The germline V and J ends were trimmed by 6 bases and 5 bases, with 13 bases remaining between them. Germline CDR1 and CDR2: MNHEY and SVGAGI. The CDR3 has 13 amino acids.

J is TRBJ1-5 and V is TRBV19; 7 nucleotides agree with TRBD1. There are 13 residues in the CDR3. V trimming: 6 bases; J trimming: 3 bases; junction bases outside the gene matches: 2. Germline V gives CDR1 LNHDA, CDR2 SQIVND (reference sequence). The CDR3 loop is CASRDRDNQPQHF. CDR3 nucleotide sequence: TGTGCCAGTAGAGACAGGGACAATCAGCCCCAGCATTTT.

J is TRBJ1-1 and V is TRBV5-4; TRBD1 matches at 10 bases. CDR3 length equals 13 residues. V was clipped by 6 bases and J by 6 bases; unmatched bases: 5. Germline CDR1 and CDR2: SGHNT and YYREEE (reference sequence). The CDR3 DNA follows: TGTGCCAGCAAGGACAGGGGGGGGTCTGAAGCTTTCTTT. This sequence encodes CASKDRGGSEAFF.

The chain uses TRBV27 and TRBJ2-2; D is undetermined. V lost 6 bases and J lost 0, with 11 bases in between. The CDR3 sequence is 15 residues long. Germline values: CDR1 MNHEY, CDR2 SMNVEV (reference sequence). The DNA for the CDR3 is TGTGCCAGCAGACCGGACGGCGCGAACACCGGGGAGCTGTTTTTT. This translates into CASRPDGANTGELFF.

V usage is TRBV3-1 (or the pseudogene TRBV3-2) and J usage is TRBJ2-1; 10 bases match TRBD2. Germline loops: CDR1 LGHDT, CDR2 YNNKEL (reference sequence). With V trimmed by 5 bases and J by 8 bases, 12 bases remained unmatched. The CDR3 sequence is 16 residues long. This CDR3 is CASSTRSGGAIDEQFF. The CDR3 DNA is TGTGCCAGCAGCACCCGCAGCGGGGGGGCCATCGATGAGCAGTTCTTC.

CDR3 in DNA: TGTGCCAGCAGTTACCTCAGGAACACTGAAGCTTTCTTT. It yields the protein CASSYLRNTEAFF. The chain is built from TRBV6-5 and TRBJ1-1; the D is unclear. Trimming pared 2 bases from V and 1 base from J, leaving 5 bases between. Germline V CDR1 and CDR2: MNHEY, SVGAGI. The CDR3 is 13 residues long.

The J gene is TRBJ1-6, the V gene TRBV7-9, with TRBD1 identical over 7 bases. The CDR3 loop spans 17 amino acids. Germline trimming cut 6 bases from V and 2 bases from J; bases unmatched to any gene: 10. CDR1 and CDR2 (germline): SEHNR, FQNEAQ (reference sequence). The CDR3 nucleotides read TGTGCCAGCAGAAGTGGACAGGAAAGCCCCTATAATTCACCCCTCCACTTT. This sequence encodes CASRSGQESPYNSPLHF. The whole variable domain, filled in from reference TRBV7-9 and TRBJ1-6, reads DTGVSQNPRHKITKRGQNVTFRCDPISEHNRLYWYRQTLGQGPEFLTYFQNEAQLEKSRLLSDRFSAERPKGSFSTLEIQRTEQGDSAMYLCASRSGQESPYNSPLHFGNGTRLTVT.

V usage is TRBV19 and J usage is TRBJ1-6, with 9 bases fitting TRBD1. V lost 10 bases to trimming and J lost 0 bases; unmatched junction nucleotides: 10. CDR1 is LNHDA, CDR2 SQIVND, per germline (reference sequence). This CDR3 region has 17 residues. The CDR3: CATASGQGFSYNSPLHF. DNA for the CDR3: TGTGCCACTGCTTCGGGACAGGGCTTCTCCTATAATTCACCCCTCCACTTT. The full variable domain, with the rest looked up from reference TRBV19 and TRBJ1-6, is DGGITQSPKYLFRKEGQNVTLSCEQNLNHDAMYWYRQDPGQGLRLIYYSQIVNDFQKGDIAEGYSVSREKKESFPLTVTSAQKNPTAFYLCATASGQGFSYNSPLHFGNGTRLTVT.

The rearrangement uses TRBV18 and TRBJ1-1, with D hard to call. The V end lost 3 bases, the J end lost 1 base, and 9 bases lay between the germline ends. Germline V CDR1 and CDR2: KGHSH, LQKENI. This CDR3 is 14 amino acids long. The DNA for the CDR3 is TGTGCCAGCTCACCCCGATCTCCGAACACTGAAGCTTTCTTT. The encoded protein is CASSPRSPNTEAFF. The full variable domain, in which reference TRBV18 and TRBJ1-1 provide the parts outside the CDR3, is NAGVMQNPRHLVRRRGQEARLRCSPMKGHSHVYWYRQLPEEGLKFMVYLQKENIIDESGMPKERFSAEFPKEGPSILRIQQVVRGDSAAYFCASSPRSPNTEAFFGQGTRLTVV.

The chain is built from TRBV7-6 and TRBJ1-1, with D possibly matching TRBD1 (6 bases). This CDR3 spans 14 amino acids. V lost 2 bases to trimming and J lost 9 bases, with 16 bases between them. Germline values: CDR1 SGHVS, CDR2 FNYEAQ. The chain's CDR3 is CASSLSAQGRQAFF. The CDR3 coding sequence is TGTGCCAGCAGCTTATCGGCACAGGGACGGCAAGCTTTCTTT.

The CDR3 DNA sequence: TGTGCCAGCAGCTCGAAACTGAAGGATGAAGCTTTCTTT. This sequence encodes CASSSKLKDEAFF. This chain uses TRBV11-2 with TRBJ1-1; D not certain. The CDR3 spans 13 residues. The V end was cut by 4 bases, the J end by 7 bases, with 13 bases between. Germline V lookup: CDR1 SGHAT, CDR2 FQNNGV.

This clone is a singleton in its sample. The chain is built from TRBV6-1 and TRBJ1-3, with no clear D. With 6 bases removed from V and 7 bases from J, the gap between germline ends came to 10 bases. Germline assignment: CDR1 MNHNS and CDR2 SASEGT. The CDR3 sequence is 12 residues long. CDR3 loop: CASSLTLNTIYF. CDR3 bases: TGTGCCAGCAGCCTCACATTGAACACCATATATTTT.

The V call is TRBV7-9, the J call TRBJ1-3, with a tentative D call TRBD1 (6 bases). There are 15 residues in the CDR3. CDR1 and CDR2 from the germline V gene are SEHNR and FQNEAQ (reference sequence). The V and J ends lost 3 bases and 7 bases respectively, with 16 bases between them. CDR3 sequence (DNA): TGTGCCAGCAGCTTGGCCGACAGGACGTGGAACACCATATATTTT. This encodes CASSLADRTWNTIYF. The full variable domain, in which reference TRBV7-9 and TRBJ1-3 provide the parts outside the CDR3, is DTGVSQNPRHKITKRGQNVTFRCDPISEHNRLYWYRQTLGQGPEFLTYFQNEAQLEKSRLLSDRFSAERPKGSFSTLEIQRTEQGDSAMYLCASSLADRTWNTIYFGEGSWLTVV.

V and J are TRBV2 and TRBJ1-5; a possible D gene is TRBD1 (6 bases). Germline CDR1 and CDR2: SNHLY and FYNNEI. V was shortened by 5 bases and J by 0 bases, with 14 bases between the two germline ends. The CDR3 consists of 16 residues. The CDR3 DNA reads TGTGCCAGCAGTAGAGAAGGGGGTTATAGCAATCAGCCCCAGCATTTT. Its protein is CASSREGGYSNQPQHF.

CDR3 coding DNA: TGTGCCAGCAGACAGGGGTCCTACGAGCAGTACTTC. Amino acids: CASRQGSYEQYF. V is TRBV6-5 and J is TRBJ2-7; 7 nucleotides line up with TRBD1. The CDR3 consists of 12 residues. The trim removed 6 bases at V and 1 base at J, leaving 0 bases unmatched. The germline V gene encodes CDR1 MNHEY and CDR2 SVGAGI.

The chain is built from TRBV3-1 (or the pseudogene TRBV3-2) and TRBJ2-7; tentatively, D is TRBD2 (5 bases). V was trimmed by 4 bases and J by 4 bases, leaving 14 bases between them. Germline CDR1 LGHDT, CDR2 YNNKEL (reference sequence). This CDR3 region has 14 residues. Written as DNA, the CDR3 is TGTGCCAGCAGCCCGCCCTACGGGGAGTACGAGCAGTACTTC. Translating gives CASSPPYGEYEQYF.